This TCR beta chain originates from a study of cytomegalovirus exposure and HLA in healthy donors. V lost 2 bases, J lost 0 bases, and 8 bases lay in between. CDR1 is MNHEY, CDR2 SVGAGI, per germline. This CDR3 has 15 residues. Primers for the PCR totalled 60 Vbeta and 13 Jbeta. Data came from immunoSEQ multiplex PCR; TCRdb stores just in-frame clones and leaves some out. Of more than 95,000 clones listed, about 80% are singletons. This clonotype originated in a man aged 50 or older in good health and CMV-seropositive. J is TRBJ1-3 and V is TRBV6-5; weak D call: TRBD1 (5 bases). The material sequenced was PBMCs. CDR3 in DNA: TGTGCCAGCAGTTACGGACATTCCTCTGGAAACACCATATATTTT. Its protein product is CASSYGHSSGNTIYF.